One sample yielded the 21 T cell receptor beta chains listed below, sequenced in a study of PD-1 blockade in classical Hodgkin lymphoma. The patients all showed relapse after autologous stem cell transplantation, while their brentuximab vedotin exposure varied. This table comes from immunoSEQ multiplex PCR, and its TCRdb copy is limited to in-frame clones, with some not included. This table has 17,000 or so clones, 75% to 85% appearing once. The specimen was peripheral blood mononuclear cells (PBMCs), collected at baseline. Receptors were obtained from a human donor with classical Hodgkin lymphoma.

V usage is TRBV19 and J usage is TRBJ2-3, with D perhaps matching TRBD1 or TRBD2 (5 bases each). V was shortened by 7 bases and J by 8 bases, with 22 bases between the two germline ends. Per germline, CDR1 LNHDA and CDR2 SQIVND (reference sequence). The CDR3 is made up of 15 amino acids. As DNA, the CDR3 is TGTGCCAGTACAGGGAACATAGGCGGTGGAGGTACGCAGTATTTT. Protein product: CASTGNIGGGGTQYF.

A few counts support this clone. This chain connects TRBV19 to TRBJ2-7, with D unclear. The CDR3 has 13 amino acids. CDR1 LNHDA and CDR2 SQIVND come from the germline V gene (reference sequence). V was pared by 3 bases and J by 3 bases, with 9 bases between. CDR3 DNA: TGTGCCAGTAGTATCCTGACCGACTACGAGCAGTACTTC. Amino acid sequence: CASSILTDYEQYF.

CDR3 nucleotide sequence: TGTGCCAGCAGCTCCCAGGGCCACGAGCAGTACTTC. It codes for CASSSQGHEQYF. The chain recombines TRBV7-2 with TRBJ2-7, with D possibly matching TRBD1 (5 bases). Germline-derived CDR1 and CDR2 are SGHTA and FQGNSA. The V end was cut by 4 bases, the J end by 5 bases, with 9 bases between. The CDR3 runs 12 residues.

Only a few counts were recorded for this clone. The rearrangement links TRBV7-8 to TRBJ1-6; 12 positions match TRBD1. Trimming took 0 bases from V and 7 from J; bases not matched to a gene: 7. This CDR3 contains 18 residues. Germline CDR1 reads SGHVS; CDR2 reads FQNEAQ. CDR3 coding DNA: TGTGCCAGCAGCTTAGCATTGGGACAGGGGGCAAGGAATTCACCCCTCCACTTT. Translated: CASSLALGQGARNSPLHF.

The V gene is TRBV27, the J gene TRBJ2-3; D not certain. This CDR3 region has 16 residues. Germline lookup yields CDR1 MNHEY and CDR2 SMNVEV (reference sequence). V shed 4 bases and J shed 1 base, with 15 bases lying between them. The CDR3 loop reads CASSSRHPGGTDTQYF. For the CDR3, the DNA is TGTGCCAGCAGTTCTCGACACCCCGGCGGCACAGATACGCAGTATTTT.

J is TRBJ2-7 and V is TRBV9; 9 nucleotides align to TRBD1. V shed 4 bases and J 2 bases; nucleotides not matched to a gene: 10. The CDR3 spans 16 residues. Germline loops: CDR1 SGDLS, CDR2 YYNGEE. The CDR3 DNA follows: TGTGCCAGCAGCCCCGGACAGGGGACCTTAACCTACGAGCAGTACTTC. Protein sequence: CASSPGQGTLTYEQYF.

The chain employs TRBV5-1 and TRBJ2-5; no reliable D call. Trimming cost V 2 bases and J 2 bases, with 7 bases left between them. Germline CDR1 is SGHRS and CDR2 is YFSETQ. The CDR3 contains 13 residues. The CDR3 DNA reads TGCGCCAGCAGCTTCCTCGGGCAAGAGACCCAGTACTTC. Its protein is CASSFLGQETQYF.

The chain has TRBV9 and TRBJ2-7; TRBD1 matches at 9 bases. The J segment lost 3 bases and the V segment lost 0 bases, leaving 4 bases of the junction unmatched. The germline CDR1 and CDR2 sequences are SGDLS and YYNGEE. The CDR3 is made up of 15 amino acids. This CDR3 is CASSVATGQGYEQYF. CDR3 nucleotide sequence: TGTGCCAGCAGCGTAGCCACGGGACAGGGCTACGAGCAGTACTTC.

The sample holds a few counts of this clone. The genes are TRBV6-5 and TRBJ1-2; D is possibly TRBD1 (6 bases). The ends were cut back, 8 bases at V and 6 bases at J, with 10 bases in the middle. CDR3 length: 11 residues. The germline CDR1 and CDR2 sequences are MNHEY and SVGAGI. CDR3 nucleotides: TGTGCCAGCTGGGACATCCATGGCTACACCTTC. Translation: CASWDIHGYTF.

The rearrangement uses TRBV18 and TRBJ1-3, with 9 positions matching TRBD1. CDR1 is KGHSH and CDR2 is LQKENI in the germline V gene. V lost 6 bases and J lost 0; bases outside the gene matches: 6. The length of the CDR3 is 16 residues. CDR3 DNA: TGTGCCAGCTCCTCCGGGACAGGGACCTCTGGAAACACCATATATTTT. Translation: CASSSGTGTSGNTIYF.

This chain connects TRBV7-9 to TRBJ2-3; 8 nucleotides align to TRBD2. V shed 1 base, J shed 5 bases, and the junction held 8 bases outside the gene matches. Germline loops: CDR1 SEHNR, CDR2 FQNEAQ (reference sequence). This CDR3 is 16 amino acids long. CDR3 amino acids: CASSLEGSGSGDTQYF. The CDR3 DNA follows: TGTGCCAGCAGCTTAGAAGGGAGCGGGAGTGGAGATACGCAGTATTTT.

The genes are TRBV27 and TRBJ2-4; no definite D call. Between the trimmed V and J ends, which lost 4 bases and 8 bases, there was a span of 6 bases. Germline CDR1 reads MNHEY; CDR2 reads SMNVEV (reference sequence). The CDR3 spans 11 residues. Written as DNA, the CDR3 is TGTGCCAGCAGTTCCGGATACATTCAGTACTTC. It yields the protein CASSSGYIQYF.

The gene calls are TRBV7-2 and TRBJ2-5, with 12 bases lining up with TRBD2. The J segment lost 1 base and the V segment lost 3 bases, leaving 6 bases of the junction unmatched. Germline loops: CDR1 SGHTA, CDR2 FQGNSA. The CDR3 is 17 residues long. The CDR3 loop is CASSLLTSGRLQETQYF. CDR3 nucleotide sequence: TGTGCCAGCAGCTTGTTAACTAGCGGGAGGCTCCAAGAGACCCAGTACTTC. The full variable domain, its missing parts supplied by reference TRBV7-2 and TRBJ2-5, is GAGVSQSPSNKVTEKGKDVELRCDPISGHTALYWYRQSLGQGLEFLIYFQGNSAPDKSGLPSDRFSAERTGGSVSTLTIQRTQQEDSAVYLCASSLLTSGRLQETQYFGPGTRLLVL.

This chain links TRBV29-1 with TRBJ1-4; 7 nucleotides line up with TRBD1. Germline V gene data show CDR1 as SQVTM and CDR2 as ANQGSEA. Germline trimming cut 6 bases from V and 6 bases from J; bases unmatched to any gene: 7. The CDR3 sequence is 13 residues long. The CDR3 coding sequence is TGCAGCGTGCGACAGGGAAGCTATGAAAAACTGTTTTTT. Translated: CSVRQGSYEKLFF.

The chain has TRBV30 and TRBJ2-1; D gene unclear. Trimming shortened V by 0 bases and J by 7 bases, and 10 bases separated the two germline ends. Looked up from germline, CDR1 is GTSNPN and CDR2 is SVGIG (reference sequence). The CDR3 sequence is 13 residues long. The CDR3 bases are TGTGCCTGGAGTGTACACTCGCGGAATGAGCAGTTCTTC. It specifies CAWSVHSRNEQFF.

This chain links TRBV5-1 with TRBJ1-2; TRBD1 is a possible D gene (6 bases). From germline, CDR1 is SGHRS and CDR2 YFSETQ. The CDR3 runs 16 residues. Trimming stripped 0 bases from V and 1 base from J, with 13 bases between. DNA for the CDR3: TGCGCCAGCAGCTTGGTAGTGGGGGGCCTTAACTATGGCTACACCTTC. Its translation: CASSLVVGGLNYGYTF.

This clone appeared a few times. This chain connects TRBV27 to TRBJ2-3, with D possibly TRBD1 on 5 matching bases. The CDR3 has 13 residues. Germline CDR1 MNHEY, CDR2 SMNVEV (reference sequence). The V end was cut by 5 bases, the J end by 7 bases, with 13 bases between. CDR3 in amino acids: CASSPPQGYTQYF. The DNA for the CDR3 is TGTGCCAGCAGTCCCCCCCAGGGATATACGCAGTATTTT.

V gene TRBV5-6 combines with J gene TRBJ1-1, with TRBD1 matching 8 bases. After removal of 4 bases from V and 0 bases from J, the junction contained 5 bases not matched to a gene. The CDR3 consists of 15 residues. From germline, CDR1 is SGHDT and CDR2 YYEEEE. CDR3 protein: CASSKTGQVNTEAFF. The CDR3 nucleotides read TGTGCCAGCAGCAAAACGGGACAGGTGAACACTGAAGCTTTCTTT.

This clone turned up a few times. The gene calls are TRBV6-1 and TRBJ1-2, with a possible D match to TRBD1 (5 bases). Germline-derived CDR1 and CDR2 are MNHNS and SASEGT. V was shortened by 2 bases and J by 5 bases, with 9 bases between the two germline ends. CDR3 size: 13 residues. CDR3 sequence (DNA): TGTGCCAGCAGTGAAATGGGACTGTATGGCTACACCTTC. Protein sequence: CASSEMGLYGYTF.

The chain links TRBV10-2 to TRBJ2-1; TRBD2 matches at 12 bases. The CDR3 is 13 residues long. From germline, CDR1 is WSHSY and CDR2 SAAADI. V trimming: 7 bases; J trimming: 8 bases; junction bases outside the gene matches: 3. In DNA, the CDR3 is TGCGCCAGCACCCTAGCGGGGGGGGATGAGCAGTTCTTC. It specifies CASTLAGGDEQFF.

The chain is built from TRBV7-6 and TRBJ2-3; TRBD2 matches at 7 bases. Unmatched junction bases numbered 7, after V lost 5 bases and J lost 2 bases. The CDR3 has 15 amino acids. The V gene's germline CDR1 is SGHVS and CDR2 FNYEAQ. CDR3 sequence: CASSVSGIHTDTQYF. CDR3 coding DNA: TGTGCCAGCAGCGTCAGCGGGATTCACACAGATACGCAGTATTTT.